The 25 T cell receptor beta chains below all came from one sample that was sequenced in a study of immune cell composition in non-small cell lung cancer. Only in-frame clones appear in the TCRdb table, and some are missing; sequencing was by immunoSEQ multiplex PCR. Of about 9,100 clones in the sample, almost 70% are singletons; the top ten hold 8% to 9%. The specimen sequenced was lung tumor tissue. Receptor source: a human donor with non-small cell lung cancer.

The chain uses TRBV7-3 and TRBJ2-7; 8 bases map to TRBD1. V lost 3 bases to trimming and J lost 4 bases; unmatched junction nucleotides: 8. The CDR3 runs 15 residues. Per the germline V gene, CDR1 is SGHTA and CDR2 is FQGTGA. The CDR3 reads CASSLGSGGTYEQYF. CDR3 coding DNA: TGTGCCAGCAGCTTGGGGTCAGGGGGCACGTACGAGCAGTACTTC.

Turning to this clone: A read error may account for a junction end that differs from germline. V is TRBV29-1 and J is TRBJ1-1; D remains unclear. The length of the CDR3 is 14 residues. Germline lookup yields CDR1 SQVTM and CDR2 ANQGSEA. The CDR3 protein is CSAECTSRNTEAFF. CDR3 DNA: TGCAGCGCTGAATGTACGTCGCGGAACACTGAAGCTTTCTTT.

The chain joins TRBV19 to TRBJ1-1, with D possibly matching TRBD1 (5 bases). Per the germline V gene, CDR1 is LNHDA and CDR2 is SQIVND (reference sequence). V was pared by 8 bases and J by 4 bases, with 26 bases between. CDR3 length: 17 amino acids. The CDR3 nucleotides are TGTGCCAGTCAAAGGGGATTGGGCGAAAGAATTGTCACTGAAGCTTTCTTT. It codes for CASQRGLGERIVTEAFF. Full variable domain (missing parts from reference TRBV19 and TRBJ1-1): DGGITQSPKYLFRKEGQNVTLSCEQNLNHDAMYWYRQDPGQGLRLIYYSQIVNDFQKGDIAEGYSVSREKKESFPLTVTSAQKNPTAFYLCASQRGLGERIVTEAFFGQGTRLTVV.

This clone was found a few times. This chain links TRBV5-6 with TRBJ1-4, with 11 bases lining up with TRBD1. Germline values: CDR1 SGHDT, CDR2 YYEEEE. V shed 5 bases and J 3 bases; nucleotides not matched to a gene: 6. The length of the CDR3 is 16 residues. DNA for the CDR3: TGTGCCAGCAGTACCGGGACAGGGGGTCCTAATGAAAAACTGTTTTTT. Translated: CASSTGTGGPNEKLFF.

The rearrangement uses TRBV5-4 and TRBJ2-1, with D perhaps being TRBD1 or TRBD2 (5 bases each). Germline CDR1 and CDR2: SGHNT and YYREEE (reference sequence). The CDR3 sequence is 16 residues long. Trimming shortened V by 2 bases and J by 1 base, and 13 bases separated the two germline ends. In nucleotides, the CDR3 is TGTGCCAGCAGCTTCATGGGGACCCCATCCTACAATGAGCAGTTCTTC. Translated: CASSFMGTPSYNEQFF. The entire variable domain, with the rest obtained from reference TRBV5-4 and TRBJ2-1, is as follows: ETGVTQSPTHLIKTRGQQVTLRCSSQSGHNTVSWYQQALGQGPQFIFQYYREEENGRGNFPPRFSGLQFPNYSSELNVNALELDDSALYLCASSFMGTPSYNEQFFGPGTRLTVL.

The rearrangement uses TRBV6-5 and TRBJ1-2; a weak D match, TRBD1 (5 bases). This CDR3 is built from 13 residues. Germline assignment: CDR1 MNHEY and CDR2 SVGAGI. The V end lost 1 base, the J end lost 3 bases, and 6 bases lay between the germline ends. CDR3 DNA: TGTGCCAGCAGTTACTGGGACGACTATGGCTACACCTTC. Protein sequence: CASSYWDDYGYTF.

The chain links TRBV7-9 to TRBJ2-2; TRBD2 aligns across 8 bases. Germline V lookup: CDR1 SEHNR, CDR2 FQNEAQ (reference sequence). V gave up 5 bases and J gave up 5 bases; unmatched junction bases: 7. CDR3 length: 15 residues. CDR3 sequence reads: CASSESGGGTGELFF. In nucleotides, the CDR3 is TGTGCCAGCAGCGAGAGCGGGGGCGGGACCGGGGAGCTGTTTTTT.

The V call is TRBV4-2, the J call TRBJ1-1, with D maybe TRBD1 (6 bases). The V gene lost 4 bases and the J gene lost 4 bases, with 25 bases spanning the gap. The length of the CDR3 is 18 residues. Per the germline V gene, CDR1 is LGHNA and CDR2 is YNFKEQ. Written as DNA, the CDR3 is TGTGCCAGCAGCCTGAGTGGAGGAACAGGGACAAAGAGCACTGAAGCTTTCTTT. Its translation is CASSLSGGTGTKSTEAFF.

This chain links TRBV7-3 with TRBJ2-2; 7 bases agree with TRBD2. J gave up 5 bases and V 2 bases, and 8 bases lay outside the gene matches. Germline values: CDR1 SGHTA, CDR2 FQGTGA. The CDR3 consists of 16 residues. This chain's CDR3 is CASSLVSGGGTGELFF. DNA for the CDR3: TGTGCCAGCAGCTTAGTTTCGGGGGGAGGGACCGGGGAGCTGTTTTTT.

The chain uses TRBV28 and TRBJ1-4; D perhaps matches TRBD1 (6 bases). V dropped 7 bases and J dropped 0 bases, with 15 bases sitting between them. The V gene's germline CDR1 is MDHEN and CDR2 SYDVKM. The CDR3 runs 16 residues. CDR3 coding DNA: TGTGCCAGCAATACCGGGGGCATTGCAACTAATGAAAAACTGTTTTTT. Residues: CASNTGGIATNEKLFF.

The chain is built from TRBV11-3 and TRBJ2-5; unclear D gene. Trimming took 1 base from V and 2 from J, leaving 11 bases between them. There are 15 residues in the CDR3. Germline V gives CDR1 SGHNT, CDR2 YENEEA. CDR3 in DNA: TGTGCCAGCAGCTTAGGAATCCAACAACAAGAGACCCAGTACTTC. Protein sequence: CASSLGIQQQETQYF.

The chain couples TRBV6-6 to TRBJ1-2; D gene uncertain. The V and J ends lost 3 bases and 4 bases respectively, with 9 bases between them. This CDR3 comprises 13 residues. Germline loops: CDR1 MNHNY, CDR2 SVGAGI (reference sequence). The CDR3 DNA sequence: TGTGCCAGCAGTTATTCTAACAGCTATGGCTACACCTTC. It translates to CASSYSNSYGYTF.

The chain combines TRBV2 with TRBJ2-7; TRBD1 might be the D (6 bases). This CDR3 is 18 amino acids long. V was pared by 6 bases and J by 3 bases, with 27 bases between. The germline gives CDR1 SNHLY, CDR2 FYNNEI. For the CDR3, the DNA is TGTGCCAGCAGAGACCTCGGGTCACTAGGGACACCGAACTACGAGCAGTACTTC. Protein sequence: CASRDLGSLGTPNYEQYF.

This clone has just one count. The chain is built from TRBV5-6 and TRBJ2-7; no clear D gene. Per the germline V gene, CDR1 is SGHDT and CDR2 is YYEEEE. The CDR3 has 12 residues. V shed 2 bases and J shed 6 bases, with 9 bases lying between them. The DNA for the CDR3 is TGTGCCAGCAGCTTTAGAGCGTCCGAGCAGTACTTC. This sequence encodes CASSFRASEQYF.

The V call is TRBV28, the J call TRBJ1-2; 8 nucleotides align to TRBD1. The germline V gene encodes CDR1 MDHEN and CDR2 SYDVKM. This CDR3 contains 15 residues. V was pared by 7 bases and J by 2 bases, with 9 bases of the junction left unmatched. CDR3 coding DNA: TGTGCCAGCATCCGGGGGGACAGGCGGAACTATGGCTACACCTTC. It specifies CASIRGDRRNYGYTF.

The rearrangement joins TRBV7-9 to TRBJ2-3; tentatively, D is TRBD2 (6 bases). Trimming cost V 5 bases and J 7 bases, with 19 bases left between them. Germline CDR1 SEHNR, CDR2 FQNEAQ (reference sequence). The CDR3 has 15 amino acids. The CDR3 loop is CASSRGASLVNTQYF. Here the CDR3 DNA reads TGTGCCAGCAGCCGCGGGGCTAGTTTAGTAAATACGCAGTATTTT. The complete variable domain, with remaining parts taken from reference TRBV7-9 and TRBJ2-3, reads DTGVSQNPRHKITKRGQNVTFRCDPISEHNRLYWYRQTLGQGPEFLTYFQNEAQLEKSRLLSDRFSAERPKGSFSTLEIQRTEQGDSAMYLCASSRGASLVNTQYFGPGTRLTVL.

The CDR3 coding sequence is TGTGCCAGCTCATGGGGGACAGGTTGGAACACTGAAGCTTTCTTT. This codes for CASSWGTGWNTEAFF. The chain combines TRBV18 with TRBJ1-1, with TRBD1 identical over 8 bases. V trimming: 5 bases; J trimming: 1 base; junction bases outside the gene matches: 6. CDR1 is KGHSH, CDR2 LQKENI, per germline. This CDR3 has 15 amino acids.

The genes are TRBV5-1 and TRBJ1-2; the D is unclear. Germline-derived CDR1 and CDR2 are SGHRS and YFSETQ. Trimming shortened V by 1 base and J by 3 bases, and 7 bases separated the two germline ends. The CDR3 sequence is 13 residues long. The CDR3, as DNA: TGCGCCAGCAGCTTGTATCGGCACTATGGCTACACCTTC. Encoded protein: CASSLYRHYGYTF.

The chain has TRBV5-1 and TRBJ1-3; TRBD1 matches 7 bases. With V trimmed by 4 bases and J by 4 bases, 5 bases remained unmatched. CDR1 and CDR2 (germline): SGHRS, YFSETQ. The CDR3 covers 14 residues. CDR3 residues: CASSSGTVGNTIYF. The CDR3 nucleotides read TGCGCCAGCAGCAGCGGGACAGTCGGAAACACCATATATTTT. Full variable domain (outside the CDR3, taken from reference TRBV5-1 and TRBJ1-3): KAGVTQTPRYLIKTRGQQVTLSCSPISGHRSVSWYQQTPGQGLQFLFEYFSETQRNKGNFPGRFSGRQFSNSRSEMNVSTLELGDSALYLCASSSGTVGNTIYFGEGSWLTVV.

The chain combines TRBV7-8 with TRBJ2-3, with a possible D match to TRBD1 (7 bases). CDR1 and CDR2 (germline): SGHVS, FQNEAQ. V gave up 5 bases and J gave up 1 base, with 13 bases separating them. This CDR3 has 15 amino acids. The CDR3: CASSTRRGGTDTQYF. As DNA, the CDR3 is TGTGCCAGCAGCACCCGCAGGGGGGGCACAGATACGCAGTATTTT.

The chain carries TRBV5-1 and TRBJ2-7; D possibly corresponds to TRBD1 (6 bases). Between the trimmed V and J ends, which lost 0 bases and 5 bases, there was a span of 12 bases. There are 14 residues in the CDR3. Germline V gene lookup returns CDR1 SGHRS and CDR2 YFSETQ. The CDR3 region is CASSLAATGNEQYF. The CDR3 DNA reads TGCGCCAGCAGCTTGGCAGCGACAGGCAACGAGCAGTACTTC.

This chain links TRBV2 with TRBJ2-4; 8 bases match TRBD1. The CDR3 has 16 residues. V dropped 6 bases and J dropped 2; count of bases not matched to a gene: 9. CDR1 is SNHLY, CDR2 FYNNEI, per germline. The CDR3 sequence: CASRPDRGGTKNIQYF. The CDR3 region has the DNA TGTGCCAGCAGACCCGACAGGGGAGGTACCAAAAACATTCAGTACTTC.

This clone showed up just a few times. The chain links TRBV7-3 to TRBJ1-1, with a tentative D call TRBD1 (5 bases). Trimming stripped 5 bases from V and 4 bases from J, with 14 bases between. The V gene's germline CDR1 is SGHTA and CDR2 FQGTGA. This CDR3 contains 14 residues. The CDR3 region has the DNA TGTGCCAGCAGCCCTCGTGGGGGGAGCACTGAAGCTTTCTTT. Translated: CASSPRGGSTEAFF.

V gene TRBV7-9 combines with J gene TRBJ2-5; TRBD2 matches 13 bases. V was clipped by 5 bases and J by 5 bases; unmatched bases: 5. The CDR3 is made up of 15 amino acids. Germline V gene lookup returns CDR1 SEHNR and CDR2 FQNEAQ (reference sequence). CDR3 in DNA: TGTGCCAGCAGCGGAAGGACTAGCGGGGGTGAGACCCAGTACTTC. It yields the protein CASSGRTSGGETQYF.

V usage is TRBV6-6 and J usage is TRBJ2-7, with D uncertain. V shed 7 bases and J shed 2 bases, with 18 bases lying between them. CDR3 length: 15 amino acids. The V gene's germline CDR1 is MNHNY and CDR2 SVGAGI (reference sequence). CDR3 nucleotide sequence: TGTGCCAGCACCGACCTACCCGGATTCACCTACGAGCAGTACTTC. Translation gives CASTDLPGFTYEQYF.